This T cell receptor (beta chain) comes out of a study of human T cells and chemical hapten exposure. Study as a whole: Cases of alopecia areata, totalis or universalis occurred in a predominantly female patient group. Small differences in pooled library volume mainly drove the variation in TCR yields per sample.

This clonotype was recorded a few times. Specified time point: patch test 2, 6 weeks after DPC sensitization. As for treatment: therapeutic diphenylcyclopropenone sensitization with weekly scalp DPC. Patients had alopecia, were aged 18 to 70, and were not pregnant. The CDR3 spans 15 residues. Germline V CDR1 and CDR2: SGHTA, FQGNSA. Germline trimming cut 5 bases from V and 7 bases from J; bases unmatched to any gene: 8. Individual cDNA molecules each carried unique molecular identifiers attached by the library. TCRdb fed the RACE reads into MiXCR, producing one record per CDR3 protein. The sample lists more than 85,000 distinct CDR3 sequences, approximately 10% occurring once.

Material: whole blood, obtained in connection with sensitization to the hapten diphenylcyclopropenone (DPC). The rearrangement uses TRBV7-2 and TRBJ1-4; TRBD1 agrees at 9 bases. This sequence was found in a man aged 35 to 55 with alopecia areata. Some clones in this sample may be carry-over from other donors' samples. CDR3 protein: CASSAGTGYFEKLFF. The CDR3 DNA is TGTGCCAGCAGCGCCGGGACAGGGTACTTTGAAAAACTGTTTTTT.